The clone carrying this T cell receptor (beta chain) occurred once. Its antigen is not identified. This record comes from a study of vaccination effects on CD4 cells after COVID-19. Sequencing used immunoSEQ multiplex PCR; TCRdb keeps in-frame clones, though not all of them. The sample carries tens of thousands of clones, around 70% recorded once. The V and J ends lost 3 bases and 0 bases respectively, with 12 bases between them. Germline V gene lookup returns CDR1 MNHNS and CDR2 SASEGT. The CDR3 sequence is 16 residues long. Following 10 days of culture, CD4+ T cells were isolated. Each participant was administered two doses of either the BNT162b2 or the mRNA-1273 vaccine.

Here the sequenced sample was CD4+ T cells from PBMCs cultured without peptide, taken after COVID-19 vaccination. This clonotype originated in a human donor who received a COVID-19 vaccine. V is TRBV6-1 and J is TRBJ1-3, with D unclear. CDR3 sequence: CASSDWQLHSGNTIYF. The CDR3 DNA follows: TGTGCCAGCAGTGACTGGCAGCTTCACTCTGGAAACACCATATATTTT.